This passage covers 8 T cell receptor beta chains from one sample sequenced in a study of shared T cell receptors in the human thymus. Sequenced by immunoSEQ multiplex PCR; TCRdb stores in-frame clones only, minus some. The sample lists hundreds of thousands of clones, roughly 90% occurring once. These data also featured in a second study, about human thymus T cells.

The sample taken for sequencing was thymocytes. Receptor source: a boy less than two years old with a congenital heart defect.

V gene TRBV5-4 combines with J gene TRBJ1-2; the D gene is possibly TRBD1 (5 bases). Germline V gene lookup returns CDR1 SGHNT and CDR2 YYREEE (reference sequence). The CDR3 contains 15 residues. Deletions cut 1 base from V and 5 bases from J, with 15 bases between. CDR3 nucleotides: TGTGCCAGCAGCTTGCTTGGAGGGGAAGGGTATGGCTACACCTTC. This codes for CASSLLGGEGYGYTF. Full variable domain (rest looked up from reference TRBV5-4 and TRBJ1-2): ETGVTQSPTHLIKTRGQQVTLRCSSQSGHNTVSWYQQALGQGPQFIFQYYREEENGRGNFPPRFSGLQFPNYSSELNVNALELDDSALYLCASSLLGGEGYGYTFGSGTRLTVV.

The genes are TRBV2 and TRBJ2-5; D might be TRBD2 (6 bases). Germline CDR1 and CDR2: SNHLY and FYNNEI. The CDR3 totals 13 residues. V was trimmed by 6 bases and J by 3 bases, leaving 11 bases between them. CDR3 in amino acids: CASRRRAEETQYF. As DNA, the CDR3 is TGTGCCAGCAGAAGGAGGGCCGAAGAGACCCAGTACTTC.

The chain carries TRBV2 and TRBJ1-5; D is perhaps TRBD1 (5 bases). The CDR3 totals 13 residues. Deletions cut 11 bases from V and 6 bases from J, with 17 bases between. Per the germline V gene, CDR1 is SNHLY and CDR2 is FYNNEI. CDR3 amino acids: CASAGGASQPQHF. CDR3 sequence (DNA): TGTGCCTCAGCGGGCGGGGCTAGTCAGCCCCAGCATTTT.

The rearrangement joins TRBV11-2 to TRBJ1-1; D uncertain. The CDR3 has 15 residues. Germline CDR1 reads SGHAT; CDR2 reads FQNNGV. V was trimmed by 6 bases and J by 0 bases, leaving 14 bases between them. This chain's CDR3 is CASRGPWALNTEAFF. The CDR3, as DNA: TGTGCCAGCAGAGGCCCCTGGGCCTTGAACACTGAAGCTTTCTTT.

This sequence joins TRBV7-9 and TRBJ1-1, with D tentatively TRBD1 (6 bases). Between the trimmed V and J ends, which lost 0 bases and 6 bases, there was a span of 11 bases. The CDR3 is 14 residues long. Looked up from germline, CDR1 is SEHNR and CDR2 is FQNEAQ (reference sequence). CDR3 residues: CASSLAGHPSEAFF. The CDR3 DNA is TGTGCCAGCAGCTTAGCGGGACATCCTTCTGAAGCTTTCTTT.

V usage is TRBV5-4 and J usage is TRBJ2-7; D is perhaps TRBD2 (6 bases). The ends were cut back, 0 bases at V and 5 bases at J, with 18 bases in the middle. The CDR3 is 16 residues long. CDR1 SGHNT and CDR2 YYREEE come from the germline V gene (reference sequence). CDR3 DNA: TGTGCCAGCAGCTTGGCGCCGAGGGTGGGGAGGCACGAGCAGTACTTC. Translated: CASSLAPRVGRHEQYF. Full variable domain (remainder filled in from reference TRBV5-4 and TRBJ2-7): ETGVTQSPTHLIKTRGQQVTLRCSSQSGHNTVSWYQQALGQGPQFIFQYYREEENGRGNFPPRFSGLQFPNYSSELNVNALELDDSALYLCASSLAPRVGRHEQYFGPGTRLTVT.

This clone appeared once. DNA of the CDR3: TGTGCCAGCAGCCAAGACCCCATGGGACTAGCGGGAGACGGAATGGATACGCAGTATTTT. It is translated as CASSQDPMGLAGDGMDTQYF. The chain links TRBV14 to TRBJ2-3; 14 nucleotides align to TRBD2. The ends lost 0 bases at V and 6 bases at J; junction bases unmatched: 14. Germline V lookup: CDR1 SGHDN, CDR2 FVKESK. The CDR3 runs to 20 residues.

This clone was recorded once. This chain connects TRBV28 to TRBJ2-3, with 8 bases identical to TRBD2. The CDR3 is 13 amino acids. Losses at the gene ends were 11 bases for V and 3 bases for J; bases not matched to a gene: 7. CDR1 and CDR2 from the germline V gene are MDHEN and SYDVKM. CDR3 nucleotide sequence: TGTGCCCACTCTAGCGGGCGAACAGATACGCAGTATTTT. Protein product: CAHSSGRTDTQYF.